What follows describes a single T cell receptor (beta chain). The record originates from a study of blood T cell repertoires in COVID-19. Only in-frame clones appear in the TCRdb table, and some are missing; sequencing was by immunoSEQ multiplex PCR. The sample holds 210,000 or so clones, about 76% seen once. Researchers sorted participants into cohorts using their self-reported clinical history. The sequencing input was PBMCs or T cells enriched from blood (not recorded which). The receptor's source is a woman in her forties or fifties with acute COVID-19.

Written as DNA, the CDR3 is TGTGCCAGTAGTATACAGACAGGGGGCCAGCCCCAGCATTTT. It is translated as CASSIQTGGQPQHF. The rearrangement joins TRBV19 to TRBJ1-5; 10 bases map to TRBD1. The CDR3 has 14 residues. The trim removed 2 bases at V and 7 bases at J, leaving 2 bases unmatched. The germline gives CDR1 LNHDA, CDR2 SQIVND (reference sequence).